Listed here is a single T cell receptor (beta chain). The data belong to a study of blood T cell repertoires in COVID-19. Libraries were prepared by immunoSEQ multiplex PCR; TCRdb keeps only in-frame clonotypes and omits some of them. This sample has about 160,000 clones, with about 85% found just once. The sequence came from a human donor with acute or convalescent COVID-19. The donor label of this sample is uncertain. The sequenced sample consisted of peripheral blood.

CDR3 nucleotides: TGTGCCAGCAGCAAAGTCCTTCAACAGGGCGCTAGCACAGATACGCAGTATTTT. It translates to CASSKVLQQGASTDTQYF. The chain couples TRBV21-1 to TRBJ2-3; the table's D call TRBD1 went unverified against the DNA. TRBV21-1 is marked as a pseudogene. The CDR3 is made up of 18 amino acids.